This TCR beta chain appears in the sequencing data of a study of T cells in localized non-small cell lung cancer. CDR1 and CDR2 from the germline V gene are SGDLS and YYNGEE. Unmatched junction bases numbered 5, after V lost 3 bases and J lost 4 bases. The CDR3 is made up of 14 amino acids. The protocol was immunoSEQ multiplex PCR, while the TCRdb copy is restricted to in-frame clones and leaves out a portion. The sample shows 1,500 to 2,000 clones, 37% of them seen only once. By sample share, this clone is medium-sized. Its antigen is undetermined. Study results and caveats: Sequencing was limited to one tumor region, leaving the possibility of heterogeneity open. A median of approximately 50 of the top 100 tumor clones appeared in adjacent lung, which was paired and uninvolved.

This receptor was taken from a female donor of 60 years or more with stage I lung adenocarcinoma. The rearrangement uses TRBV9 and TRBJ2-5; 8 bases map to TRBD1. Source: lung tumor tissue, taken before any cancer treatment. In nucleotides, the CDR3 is TGTGCCAGCAGCGGAACAGGGGGGACAGAGACCCAGTACTTC. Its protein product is CASSGTGGTETQYF.